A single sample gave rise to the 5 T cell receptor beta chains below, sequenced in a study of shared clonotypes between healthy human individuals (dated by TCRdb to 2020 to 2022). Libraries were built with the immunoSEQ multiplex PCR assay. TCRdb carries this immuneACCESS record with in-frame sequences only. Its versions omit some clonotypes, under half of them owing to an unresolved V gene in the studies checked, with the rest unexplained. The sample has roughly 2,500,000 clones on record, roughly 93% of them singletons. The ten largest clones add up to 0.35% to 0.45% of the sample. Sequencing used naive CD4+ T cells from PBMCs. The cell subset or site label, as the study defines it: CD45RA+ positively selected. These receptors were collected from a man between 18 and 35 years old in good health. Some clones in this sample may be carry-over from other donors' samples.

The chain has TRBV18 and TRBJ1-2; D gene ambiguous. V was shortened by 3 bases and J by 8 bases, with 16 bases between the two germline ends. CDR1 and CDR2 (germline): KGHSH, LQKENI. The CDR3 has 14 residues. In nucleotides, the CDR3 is TGTGCCAGCTCACCTAGGGCCCCGGGGAGCGGCTACACCTTC. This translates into CASSPRAPGSGYTF. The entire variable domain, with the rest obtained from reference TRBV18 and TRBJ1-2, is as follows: NAGVMQNPRHLVRRRGQEARLRCSPMKGHSHVYWYRQLPEEGLKFMVYLQKENIIDESGMPKERFSAEFPKEGPSILRIQQVVRGDSAAYFCASSPRAPGSGYTFGSGTRLTVV.

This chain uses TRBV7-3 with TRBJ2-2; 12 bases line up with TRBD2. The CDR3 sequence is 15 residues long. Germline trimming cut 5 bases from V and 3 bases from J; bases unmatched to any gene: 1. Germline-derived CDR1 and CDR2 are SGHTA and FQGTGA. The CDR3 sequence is CASSPSGRDTGELFF. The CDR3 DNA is TGTGCCAGCAGCCCTAGCGGGAGGGACACCGGGGAGCTGTTTTTT.

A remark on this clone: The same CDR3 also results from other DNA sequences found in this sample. The CDR3 nucleotides are TGTGCCAGCAGTTTAGTTCCGGAGAACACTGAAGCTTTCTTT. It specifies CASSLVPENTEAFF. The chain combines TRBV28 with TRBJ1-1; D is ambiguous. The CDR3 has 14 amino acids. Germline V gene data show CDR1 as MDHEN and CDR2 as SYDVKM. Deletions cut 2 bases from V and 1 base from J, with 8 bases between.

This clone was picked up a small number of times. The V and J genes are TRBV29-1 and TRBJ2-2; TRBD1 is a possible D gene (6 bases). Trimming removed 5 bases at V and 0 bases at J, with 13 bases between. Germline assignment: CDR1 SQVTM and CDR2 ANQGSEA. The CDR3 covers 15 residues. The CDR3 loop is CSVSSGHSNTGELFF. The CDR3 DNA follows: TGCAGCGTTTCTTCGGGACATTCGAACACCGGGGAGCTGTTTTTT.

The CDR3 sequence is CASSLGPGAVETQYF. The CDR3 DNA reads TGTGCCAGCAGCTTAGGACCAGGGGCCGTCGAGACCCAGTACTTC. V and J are TRBV11-3 and TRBJ2-5; D might be TRBD1 (6 bases). V was trimmed by 1 base and J by 5 bases, leaving 14 bases between them. CDR1 and CDR2 from the germline V gene are SGHNT and YENEEA. This CDR3 region has 15 residues.